What follows are 25 T cell receptor beta chains derived from one specimen sequenced in a study of blood T cell repertoires in COVID-19. Only in-frame clones appear in the TCRdb table, and some are missing; sequencing was by immunoSEQ multiplex PCR. The sample records approximately 240,000 clones, roughly 87% being singletons. The sequenced material came from peripheral blood. The receptors stem from a woman aged 18-30 years who had recovered from COVID-19.

The count of this clone is one. V and J are TRBV19 and TRBJ2-3; 7 bases are a match to TRBD1. V gave up 8 bases and J gave up 1 base; unmatched junction bases: 6. The germline V gene encodes CDR1 LNHDA and CDR2 SQIVND (reference sequence). The CDR3 consists of 14 residues. This CDR3 is CASSRGPRTDTQYF. CDR3 nucleotide sequence: TGTGCCAGTTCTAGGGGGCCCCGCACAGATACGCAGTATTTT.

The count of this clone is one. V and J are TRBV13 and TRBJ1-1, with 7 bases that match TRBD1. After removal of 5 bases from V and 4 bases from J, the junction contained 1 base not matched to a gene. From germline, CDR1 is PRHDT and CDR2 FYEKMQ (reference sequence). This CDR3 is 12 amino acids long. Here the CDR3 DNA reads TGTGCCAGCAGCGCAGGGGGCACTGAAGCTTTCTTT. Its protein product is CASSAGGTEAFF.

V gene TRBV14 combines with J gene TRBJ1-2, with 8 bases aligning to TRBD1. CDR3 length: 14 amino acids. Per the germline V gene, CDR1 is SGHDN and CDR2 is FVKESK. J gave up 4 bases and V 0 bases, and 1 base lay outside the gene matches. The CDR3 is CASSQDRGLYGYTF. The CDR3 DNA sequence: TGTGCCAGCAGCCAAGACAGGGGGCTCTATGGCTACACCTTC.

The table lists this clone with a count of one. The chain recombines TRBV7-9 with TRBJ2-1, with D perhaps matching TRBD1 (5 bases). Per germline, CDR1 SEHNR and CDR2 FQNEAQ (reference sequence). This CDR3 comprises 14 residues. V lost 5 bases, J lost 5 bases, and 13 bases lay in between. As DNA, the CDR3 is TGTGCCAGCAGCAGCAGACAGATGGACAATGAGCAGTTCTTC. It translates to CASSSRQMDNEQFF.

Points on this clone: Other DNA sequences in this sample translate to the same CDR3. The rearrangement joins TRBV11-1 to TRBJ1-6; D is unclear. The germline V gene has CDR1 SGHAT and CDR2 FQDESV (reference sequence). Trimming removed 1 base from V and 7 bases from J, with 5 bases in between. The CDR3 length is 13 residues. CDR3 region: CASSLGRNSPLHF. CDR3 coding DNA: TGTGCCAGCAGCTTAGGGAGGAATTCACCCCTCCACTTT. Together with reference TRBV11-1 and TRBJ1-6, the CDR3 gives the full variable domain: EAEVAQSPRYKITEKSQAVAFWCDPISGHATLYWYRQILGQGPELLVQFQDESVVDDSQLPKDRFSAERLKGVDSTLKIQPAELGDSAMYLCASSLGRNSPLHFGNGTRLTVT.

A few counts support this clone. The chain joins TRBV11-1 to TRBJ2-7, with D unclear. This CDR3 is 12 amino acids long. The V end lost 0 bases, the J end lost 7 bases, and 7 bases lay between the germline ends. Looked up from germline, CDR1 is SGHAT and CDR2 is FQDESV (reference sequence). CDR3: CASSLASYEQYF. The CDR3 coding sequence is TGTGCCAGCAGCTTAGCCTCTTATGAGCAGTACTTC.

The chain joins TRBV18 to TRBJ2-1, with 8 bases identical to TRBD2. CDR1 and CDR2 (germline): KGHSH, LQKENI. This CDR3 contains 18 residues. The trim removed 4 bases at V and 3 bases at J, leaving 14 bases unmatched. In DNA form, the CDR3 reads TGTGCCAGCTCACGACTGGAAATAGCGGGACCCGTCTACAATGAGCAGTTCTTC. Its translation is CASSRLEIAGPVYNEQFF.

The rearrangement joins TRBV16 to TRBJ2-3; 11 bases map to TRBD2. CDR1 is KGHSY and CDR2 is FQNENV in the germline V gene. This CDR3 contains 14 residues. J gave up 5 bases and V 5 bases, and 3 bases lay outside the gene matches. This chain's CDR3 is CASSAGTSGDTQYF. CDR3 sequence (DNA): TGTGCCAGCAGCGCCGGGACTAGCGGAGATACGCAGTATTTT.

This clone was seen a single time. The chain recombines TRBV30 with TRBJ1-5, with 7 bases lining up with TRBD1. V trimming: 2 bases; J trimming: 5 bases; junction bases outside the gene matches: 3. Germline CDR1 reads GTSNPN; CDR2 reads SVGIG (reference sequence). CDR3 length: 13 residues. Here the CDR3 DNA reads TGTGCCTGGAGTAACAGGGGCGATCAGCCCCAGCATTTT. It encodes CAWSNRGDQPQHF.

In its sample, this clone was seen once. The CDR3 reads CASSPTTTSGIEELFF. The CDR3 region has the DNA TGCGCCAGCAGCCCTACCACGACTAGCGGGATCGAGGAGCTGTTTTTT. The genes are TRBV4-3 and TRBJ2-2; 11 bases fit TRBD2. In germline, CDR1 is LGHNA, CDR2 YSLEER. This CDR3 is built from 16 residues. The ends lost 4 bases at V and 10 bases at J; junction bases unmatched: 11.

J is TRBJ2-1 and V is TRBV6-4, with TRBD2 identical over 14 bases. The CDR3 length is 14 residues. Unmatched junction bases numbered 9, after V lost 10 bases and J lost 10 bases. The germline V gene encodes CDR1 MRHNA and CDR2 SNTAGT. CDR3 protein: CANTTSGRADEQFF. Here the CDR3 DNA reads TGTGCCAATACGACTAGCGGGAGGGCAGACGAGCAGTTCTTC.

A word on this clone: The same CDR3 can be traced to other DNA sequences in this sample. The V gene is TRBV9, the J gene TRBJ1-1; D remains unclear. The CDR3 is 13 residues long. Trimming removed 0 bases at V and 1 base at J, with 4 bases between. CDR1 is SGDLS and CDR2 is YYNGEE in the germline V gene. In nucleotides, the CDR3 is TGTGCCAGCAGCGTAGATAGGAACACTGAAGCTTTCTTT. Encoded protein: CASSVDRNTEAFF.

The chain links TRBV9 to TRBJ2-7; 8 nucleotides align to TRBD2. V shed 0 bases, J shed 6 bases, and the junction held 11 bases outside the gene matches. CDR1 is SGDLS and CDR2 is YYNGEE in the germline V gene. CDR3 size: 16 residues. The CDR3 reads CASSVAGTGGPREQYF. CDR3 DNA: TGTGCCAGCAGCGTAGCTGGAACGGGAGGGCCTCGCGAGCAGTACTTC.

This chain uses TRBV9 with TRBJ1-1; a weak D match, TRBD1 (6 bases). The CDR3 runs 13 residues. CDR1 and CDR2 (germline): SGDLS, YYNGEE. V was pared by 4 bases and J by 3 bases, with 10 bases between. The CDR3 coding sequence is TGTGCCAGCAGCCAAGGGGGGGACACTGAAGCTTTCTTT. This encodes CASSQGGDTEAFF.

The J gene is TRBJ1-3, the V gene TRBV7-2, with 7 nucleotides matching TRBD1. V trimming: 6 bases; J trimming: 2 bases; junction bases outside the gene matches: 4. This CDR3 is 14 amino acids long. Germline V gives CDR1 SGHTA, CDR2 FQGNSA. CDR3 nucleotides: TGTGCCAGCAGTCTACAGGGGACTGGAAACACCATATATTTT. This encodes CASSLQGTGNTIYF.

The chain employs TRBV19 and TRBJ2-2, with 7 nucleotides matching TRBD1. With 4 bases clipped from V and 5 bases from J, the junction kept 7 bases outside the gene matches. Per the germline V gene, CDR1 is LNHDA and CDR2 is SQIVND (reference sequence). This CDR3 has 15 amino acids. The CDR3 reads CASSTLSQGTGELFF. In DNA, the CDR3 is TGTGCCAGTAGTACCCTTTCACAGGGGACCGGGGAGCTGTTTTTT.

The rearrangement joins TRBV5-4 to TRBJ1-1; 11 bases map to TRBD1. V lost 2 bases and J lost 5; bases outside the gene matches: 5. The CDR3 runs to 15 residues. Looked up from germline, CDR1 is SGHNT and CDR2 is YYREEE (reference sequence). The CDR3 reads CASSFRDRGGTEAFF. The DNA of the CDR3 is TGTGCCAGCAGCTTTCGGGACAGGGGGGGAACTGAAGCTTTCTTT. Drawing the rest from reference TRBV5-4 and TRBJ1-1, the complete variable domain is ETGVTQSPTHLIKTRGQQVTLRCSSQSGHNTVSWYQQALGQGPQFIFQYYREEENGRGNFPPRFSGLQFPNYSSELNVNALELDDSALYLCASSFRDRGGTEAFFGQGTRLTVV.

The chain carries TRBV7-2 and TRBJ1-6; D not resolved. V was trimmed by 5 bases and J by 0 bases, leaving 17 bases between them. The germline CDR1 and CDR2 sequences are SGHTA and FQGNSA. The CDR3 spans 18 residues. The CDR3 DNA follows: TGTGCCAGCAGCCAGCAGGCTCTTACGAGCTCCTATAATTCACCCCTCCACTTT. It yields the protein CASSQQALTSSYNSPLHF.

V usage is TRBV3-1 (or the pseudogene TRBV3-2) and J usage is TRBJ2-7; maybe TRBD2 (6 bases). Germline V gives CDR1 LGHDT, CDR2 YNNKEL (reference sequence). The length of the CDR3 is 12 residues. V was shortened by 4 bases and J by 6 bases, with 10 bases between the two germline ends. CDR3: CASSPRGFEQYF. DNA for the CDR3: TGTGCCAGCAGCCCCCGGGGGTTCGAGCAGTACTTC.

V and J are TRBV5-1 and TRBJ2-1; a weak D match, TRBD1 (6 bases). This CDR3 comprises 17 residues. Per the germline V gene, CDR1 is SGHRS and CDR2 is YFSETQ. V was trimmed by 4 bases and J by 2 bases, leaving 19 bases between them. The CDR3 loop is CASSARGVTDTYNEQFF. CDR3 DNA sequence: TGCGCCAGCAGCGCCAGGGGAGTAACGGACACCTACAATGAGCAGTTCTTC. Full variable domain (rest looked up from reference TRBV5-1 and TRBJ2-1): KAGVTQTPRYLIKTRGQQVTLSCSPISGHRSVSWYQQTPGQGLQFLFEYFSETQRNKGNFPGRFSGRQFSNSRSEMNVSTLELGDSALYLCASSARGVTDTYNEQFFGPGTRLTVL.

V and J are TRBV9 and TRBJ1-1; a weak D match, TRBD1 (5 bases). Per the germline V gene, CDR1 is SGDLS and CDR2 is YYNGEE. This CDR3 is built from 19 residues. Between the trimmed V and J ends, which lost 3 bases and 4 bases, there was a span of 28 bases. The CDR3: CASSGGPDRLEVVGTEAFF. CDR3 sequence (DNA): TGTGCCAGCAGCGGCGGACCCGACAGACTTGAAGTTGTTGGCACTGAAGCTTTCTTT.

V is TRBV9 and J is TRBJ1-4, with a tentative D call TRBD1 (6 bases). This CDR3 spans 19 amino acids. Germline CDR1 and CDR2: SGDLS and YYNGEE. V gave up 4 bases and J gave up 8 bases, with 30 bases separating them. CDR3 DNA sequence: TGTGCCAGCAGCCCCTCCGGCGGGGGCGAATTGGGCGAGAGAGAAAAACTGTTTTTT. It yields the protein CASSPSGGGELGEREKLFF.

This chain uses TRBV12-3 or TRBV12-4 with TRBJ2-7, with TRBD1 as a possible D gene (6 bases). The V and J ends lost 3 bases and 5 bases respectively, with 11 bases between them. CDR3 length equals 13 residues. The CDR3 loop reads CASSFNRQDEQYF. CDR3 bases: TGTGCCAGCAGTTTCAACCGACAGGACGAGCAGTACTTC.

The J gene is TRBJ1-5, the V gene TRBV19; D may be TRBD1 (6 bases). The CDR3 is 13 amino acids. The germline V gene encodes CDR1 LNHDA and CDR2 SQIVND (reference sequence). The V end was cut by 5 bases, the J end by 6 bases, with 11 bases between. The CDR3 DNA reads as TGTGCCAGTAGTCCACAGGGAGTTCAGCCCCAGCATTTT. Translating it yields CASSPQGVQPQHF.

The gene calls are TRBV6-2 or TRBV6-3 and TRBJ2-1, with a weak D call TRBD2 (5 bases). This CDR3 contains 16 residues. The V and J ends lost 5 bases and 1 base respectively, with 15 bases between them. CDR1 is MNHEY and CDR2 is SVGEGT in the germline V gene. CDR3 sequence: CASSLGLRGSYNEQFF. CDR3 sequence (DNA): TGTGCCAGCAGTCTTGGTCTCCGGGGTTCCTACAATGAGCAGTTCTTC.